The text below deals with one TCR beta chain. Its cognate antigen is unknown. The data were obtained in a study of response to subunit inactivated influenza vaccine. Whole-study findings and limits: Only a handful of new T cells, the authors suggested, are recruited with each seasonal influenza vaccination.

V shed 0 bases and J 5 bases; nucleotides not matched to a gene: 19. The CDR3 has 20 residues. CDR1 and CDR2 from the germline V gene are SGDLS and YYNGEE. TCRdb fed the RT-PCR reads into MiXCR, producing one record per CDR3 protein. The sample lists about 500,000 distinct CDR3 sequences; approximately 17% were seen once. Source: CD4+ T cells sorted from PBMCs, taken roughly 24 months after vaccination. The chain combines TRBV9 with TRBJ2-1; 8 nucleotides line up with TRBD1. The TCR sequence derives from a man aged 50 to 69 who received an inactivated influenza vaccine. The CDR3 is CASSVGPSQGALIPNNEQFF. CDR3 DNA sequence: TGTGCCAGCAGCGTAGGTCCCTCTCAGGGGGCGTTGATTCCCAACAATGAGCAGTTCTTC.